This TCR beta chain was retrieved from a study of cytomegalovirus exposure and HLA in healthy donors. Study details: Of all 400 or so donors who were genotyped, 70% to 85% belonged to the Caucasian-associated ancestry cluster.

The PCR ran on 60 Vbeta and 13 Jbeta primers. Clones were sequenced by immunoSEQ multiplex PCR, and TCRdb holds only the in-frame ones, with some missing. The sample yields about 150,000 clones, roughly 81% seen once. The V and J ends lost 6 bases and 6 bases respectively, with 18 bases between them. Per germline, CDR1 MNHNY and CDR2 SVGAGI (reference sequence). This CDR3 spans 14 amino acids. This clone came up once. Sequenced input: PBMCs. The sequence was obtained from a girl aged 5 to 17 in good health and CMV-seropositive. The V gene is TRBV6-6, the J gene TRBJ2-7; tentatively, D is TRBD2 (5 bases). The CDR3 bases are TGTGCCAGCAGCCTACCCCTGAACAGCGGCGAGCAGTACTTC. It yields the protein CASSLPLNSGEQYF.